Presented here are 3 T cell receptor beta chains from one specimen sequenced in a study of a mutant IDH1 vaccine in newly diagnosed glioma. No antigen has been identified for these receptors. The time point was: week 35, safety follow-up. What each vaccine dose contained was 300 ug of mutant IDH1 20-mer peptide, accompanied by topical imiquimod. TCRdb's table, derived via immunoSEQ multiplex PCR, lists solely in-frame clones and lacks some. The table has tens of thousands of clones, around 84% seen once. The source material was PBMCs, sampled from a glioma patient whose treatment included an IDH1 peptide vaccine. The receptors come from a man younger than 45 with glioma.

A remark on this clone: The junction does not match germline at one end; this may be a read error. This sequence joins TRBV5-5 and TRBJ1-3; no definite D call. This CDR3 spans 12 amino acids. Germline lookup yields CDR1 SGHKS and CDR2 YYEKEE (reference sequence). The CDR3 sequence is CASGTPGNTIYF. The CDR3 coding sequence is TGTGCCAGCGGTACTCCTGGGAACACCATATATTTT.

The J gene is TRBJ1-2, the V gene TRBV2; D remains unclear. The CDR3 contains 18 residues. CDR1 is SNHLY and CDR2 is FYNNEI in the germline V gene. Trimming shortened V by 2 bases and J by 0 bases, and 19 bases separated the two germline ends. DNA for the CDR3: TGTGCCAGCAGTGAATTTAGTGTCCGTCCGCGAGCTAACTATGGCTACACCTTC. Amino acid sequence: CASSEFSVRPRANYGYTF.

The rearrangement links TRBV5-1 to TRBJ1-4; D gene uncertain. The CDR3 loop spans 14 amino acids. CDR1 and CDR2 (germline): SGHRS, YFSETQ. Deletions cut 4 bases from V and 8 bases from J, with 15 bases between. The CDR3: CASSVGSVGEKLFF. CDR3 in DNA: TGCGCCAGCAGCGTTGGGTCAGTCGGGGAAAAACTGTTTTTT. Full variable domain (missing parts from reference TRBV5-1 and TRBJ1-4): KAGVTQTPRYLIKTRGQQVTLSCSPISGHRSVSWYQQTPGQGLQFLFEYFSETQRNKGNFPGRFSGRQFSNSRSEMNVSTLELGDSALYLCASSVGSVGEKLFFGSGTQLSVL.